What follows describes a single T cell receptor beta chain. For the second PCR, which ran for about 7 to 11 cycles, a sample-barcoded 5' primer and a J-beta primer mix were used. TCRdb recomputed calls from the 5' RACE reads with MiXCR, one row per CDR3 protein. The table lists about 800,000 distinct CDR3 sequences, 25% of them singletons. The source of the sample is a study of blood T cells in healthy people across ages. The CDR3 loop spans 14 amino acids. V was cut by 2 bases and J by 3 bases, with 11 bases left in between. The V gene's germline CDR1 is GTSNPN and CDR2 SVGIG (reference sequence). These records were also assigned to another study, of T cells of mothers and their children. As that report states: The authors identified no persistent microchimeric T cell clones.

The origin of this receptor is a boy younger than 18 in good health. This rearrangement joins TRBV30 to TRBJ1-5; D uncertain. The sequenced sample consisted of blood. CDR3 protein: CAWSPGNPNQPQHF. The CDR3 nucleotides read TGTGCCTGGAGTCCCGGGAACCCCAATCAGCCCCAGCATTTT.